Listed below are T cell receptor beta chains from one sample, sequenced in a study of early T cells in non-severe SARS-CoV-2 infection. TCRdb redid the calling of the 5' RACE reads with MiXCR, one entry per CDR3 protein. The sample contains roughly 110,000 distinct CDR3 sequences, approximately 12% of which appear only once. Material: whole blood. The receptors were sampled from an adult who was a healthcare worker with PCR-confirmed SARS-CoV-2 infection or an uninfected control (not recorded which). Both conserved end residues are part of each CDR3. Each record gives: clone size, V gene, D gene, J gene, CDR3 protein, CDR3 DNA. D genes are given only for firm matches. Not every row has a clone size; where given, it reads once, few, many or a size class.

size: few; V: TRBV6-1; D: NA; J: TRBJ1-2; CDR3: CASSERSRANVYGYTF; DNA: TGTGCCAGCAGTGAGCGTTCGCGGGCCAACGTCTATGGCTACACCTTC
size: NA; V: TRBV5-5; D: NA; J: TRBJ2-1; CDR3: CASSEELFLRLAREQFF; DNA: TGTGCCAGCAGCGAAGAGCTATTTTTGAGGCTCGCCAGGGAGCAGTTCTTC
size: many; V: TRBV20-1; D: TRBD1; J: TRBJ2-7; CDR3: CSARGGLRTGWFGEQYF; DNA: TGCAGTGCTAGAGGCGGCCTAAGGACAGGGTGGTTTGGCGAGCAGTACTTC
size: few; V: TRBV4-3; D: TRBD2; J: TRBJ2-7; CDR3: CASSQVTGGYEQYF; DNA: TGCGCCAGCAGCCAAGTCACGGGAGGCTACGAGCAGTACTTC
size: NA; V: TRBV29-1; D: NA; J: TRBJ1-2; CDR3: CSVEMGPGVGYTF; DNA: TGCAGCGTAGAAATGGGCCCAGGGGTTGGCTACACCTTC
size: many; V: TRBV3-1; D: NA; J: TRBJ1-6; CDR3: CASSQGGAYNSPLHF; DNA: TGTGCCAGCAGCCAGGGAGGCGCCTATAATTCACCCCTCCACTTT
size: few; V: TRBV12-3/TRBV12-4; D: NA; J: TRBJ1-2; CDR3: CASSSQGRGYGYTF; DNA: TGTGCCAGCAGTTCGCAGGGAAGGGGCTATGGCTACACCTTC
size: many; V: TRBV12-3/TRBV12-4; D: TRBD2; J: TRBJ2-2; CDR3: CASRLAGEHELFF; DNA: TGTGCCAGCCGTCTAGCGGGAGAGCATGAGCTGTTTTTT
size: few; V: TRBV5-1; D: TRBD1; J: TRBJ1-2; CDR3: CASSLAGTGRYTF; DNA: TGCGCCAGCAGCTTGGCCGGGACAGGGCGCTACACCTTC
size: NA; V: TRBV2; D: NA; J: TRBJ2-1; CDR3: CASTEANNEQFF; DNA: TGTGCCAGCACTGAGGCTAACAATGAGCAGTTCTTC
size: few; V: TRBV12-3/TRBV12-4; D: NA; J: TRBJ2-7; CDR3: CASSSPSREQYF; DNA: TGTGCCAGCAGTTCACCATCACGAGAGCAGTACTTC
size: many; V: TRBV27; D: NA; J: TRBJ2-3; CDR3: CASRTHTDTQYF; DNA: TGTGCCAGCAGGACACACACAGATACGCAGTATTTT
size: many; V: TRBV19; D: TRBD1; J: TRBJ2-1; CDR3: CASSIDQVDRVHEQFF; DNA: TGTGCCAGTAGTATAGATCAGGTGGACAGGGTGCATGAGCAGTTCTTC
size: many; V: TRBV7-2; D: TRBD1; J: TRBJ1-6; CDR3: CASSGRGQNSPLHF; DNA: TGTGCCAGCAGCGGGCGGGGACAGAATTCACCCCTCCACTTT
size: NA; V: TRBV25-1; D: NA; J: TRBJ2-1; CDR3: CASGNGASSYNEQFF; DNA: TGTGCCAGCGGGAACGGGGCGAGCTCCTACAATGAGCAGTTCTTC
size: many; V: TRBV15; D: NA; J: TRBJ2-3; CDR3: CATSRDGGPTDTQYF; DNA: TGTGCCACCAGCAGAGATGGAGGCCCCACAGATACGCAGTATTTT
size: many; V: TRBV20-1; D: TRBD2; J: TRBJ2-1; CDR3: CSARPGRSSYNEQFF; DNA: TGCAGTGCTAGGCCCGGGAGGAGCTCCTACAATGAGCAGTTCTTC
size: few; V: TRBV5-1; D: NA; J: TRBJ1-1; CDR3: CASSYDSNTEAFF; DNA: TGCGCCAGCAGCTACGACAGTAACACTGAAGCTTTCTTT
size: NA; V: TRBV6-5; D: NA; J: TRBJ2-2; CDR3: CASSPNSKGRTGELFF; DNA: TGTGCCAGCAGTCCCAACTCAAAGGGACGCACCGGGGAGCTGTTTTTT
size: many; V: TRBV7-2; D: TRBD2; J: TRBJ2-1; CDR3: CASSLETSGAPNEQFF; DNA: TGTGCCAGCAGCTTAGAGACTAGCGGGGCCCCCAATGAGCAGTTCTTC
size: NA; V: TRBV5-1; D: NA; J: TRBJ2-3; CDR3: CACSLPQGADTQYF; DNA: TGCGCCTGCAGCCTACCACAGGGCGCAGATACGCAGTATTTT
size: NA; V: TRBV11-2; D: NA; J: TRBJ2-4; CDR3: CASSLAGLHIQYF; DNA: TGTGCCAGCAGCTTAGCGGGGTTACACATTCAGTACTTC
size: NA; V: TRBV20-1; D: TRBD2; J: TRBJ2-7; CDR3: CSARAGTSGSIEQYF; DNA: TGCAGTGCTAGAGCGGGGACTAGCGGGAGTATCGAGCAGTACTTC
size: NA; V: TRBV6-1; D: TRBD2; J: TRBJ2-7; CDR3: CASTGSGVEQYF; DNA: TGTGCCAGCACTGGTAGCGGGGTTGAGCAGTACTTC
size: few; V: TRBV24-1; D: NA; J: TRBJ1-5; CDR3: CATSDPGGNQPQHF; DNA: TGTGCCACCAGTGATCCAGGGGGCAATCAGCCCCAGCATTTT
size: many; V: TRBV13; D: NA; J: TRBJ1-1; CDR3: CASSFIGLSRTEAFF; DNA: TGTGCCAGCAGCTTTATTGGACTCTCACGGACTGAAGCTTTCTTT
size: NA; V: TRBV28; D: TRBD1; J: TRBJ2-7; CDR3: CASRTGGLYEQYF; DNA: TGTGCCAGCAGGACAGGGGGACTCTACGAGCAGTACTTC
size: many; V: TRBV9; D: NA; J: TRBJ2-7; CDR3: CASSLRRVSTKQYF; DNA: TGTGCCAGCAGCCTTCGCAGGGTATCTACGAAGCAGTACTTC
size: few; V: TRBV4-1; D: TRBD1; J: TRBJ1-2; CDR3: CASSQDPPNRGLTF; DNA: TGCGCCAGCAGCCAAGATCCCCCAAACAGGGGGCTCACCTTC
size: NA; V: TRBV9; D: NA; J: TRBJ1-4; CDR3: CASSALQEREKLFF; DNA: TGTGCCAGCAGCGCCCTTCAGGAGCGGGAAAAACTGTTTTTT
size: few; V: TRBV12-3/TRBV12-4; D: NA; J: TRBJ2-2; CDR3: CASSPHPWGANTGELFF; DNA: TGTGCCAGCAGTCCCCACCCTTGGGGGGCGAACACCGGGGAGCTGTTTTTT
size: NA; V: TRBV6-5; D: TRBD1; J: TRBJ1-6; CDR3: CASSLVDRESPLHF; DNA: TGTGCCAGCAGTTTAGTCGACAGGGAATCACCCCTCCACTTT
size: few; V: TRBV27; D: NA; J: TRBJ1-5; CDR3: CASNTGRGQPQHF; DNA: TGTGCCAGCAACACAGGGCGAGGTCAGCCCCAGCATTTT
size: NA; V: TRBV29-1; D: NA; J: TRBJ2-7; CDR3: CSVADGGGSGEQYF; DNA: TGCAGCGTCGCCGATGGGGGCGGGAGCGGCGAGCAGTACTTC
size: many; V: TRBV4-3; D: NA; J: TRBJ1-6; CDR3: CASSQDLATGDYNSPLHF; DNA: TGCGCCAGCAGCCAAGATCTGGCGACAGGAGATTATAATTCACCCCTCCACTTT
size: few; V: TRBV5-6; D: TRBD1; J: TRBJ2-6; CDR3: CASRASLTGTGANVLTF; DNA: TGTGCCAGCAGGGCTTCCCTGACAGGGACTGGGGCCAACGTCCTGACTTTC
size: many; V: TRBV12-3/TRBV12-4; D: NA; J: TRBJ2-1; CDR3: CASSFSRNEQFF; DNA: TGTGCCAGCAGTTTTAGCCGCAATGAGCAGTTCTTC
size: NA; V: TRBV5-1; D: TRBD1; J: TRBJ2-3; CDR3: CASSSGQGSDTQYF; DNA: TGCGCCAGCAGCTCAGGACAGGGCTCAGATACGCAGTATTTT
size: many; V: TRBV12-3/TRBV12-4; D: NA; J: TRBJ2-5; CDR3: CASRFPSGETQYF; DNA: TGTGCCAGCCGATTCCCCTCGGGGGAGACCCAGTACTTC
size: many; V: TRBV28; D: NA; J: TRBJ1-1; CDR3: CASSLVGHHAFF; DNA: TGTGCCAGCAGTTTAGTGGGGCACCACGCTTTCTTT
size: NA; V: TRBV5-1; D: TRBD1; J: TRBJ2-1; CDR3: CASSAKTGGEQFF; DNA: TGCGCCAGCAGCGCGAAAACAGGGGGTGAGCAGTTCTTC
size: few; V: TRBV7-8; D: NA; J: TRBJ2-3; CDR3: CASSFRGGTDTQYF; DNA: TGTGCCAGCAGTTTTAGGGGTGGCACAGATACGCAGTATTTT
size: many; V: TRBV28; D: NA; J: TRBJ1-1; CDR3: CASAPGWGTEAFF; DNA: TGTGCCAGCGCCCCGGGGTGGGGCACTGAAGCTTTCTTT
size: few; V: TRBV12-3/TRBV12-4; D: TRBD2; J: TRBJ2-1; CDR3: CASSPPGLALNEQFF; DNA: TGTGCCAGCAGTCCCCCGGGACTAGCGCTGAATGAGCAGTTCTTC
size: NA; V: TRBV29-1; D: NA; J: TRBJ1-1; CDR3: CSGHKLNTEAFF; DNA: TGCAGCGGCCATAAGTTGAACACTGAAGCTTTCTTT
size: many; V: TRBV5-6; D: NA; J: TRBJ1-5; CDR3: CASSFGIHQPQHF; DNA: TGTGCCAGCAGCTTCGGGATTCATCAGCCCCAGCATTTT
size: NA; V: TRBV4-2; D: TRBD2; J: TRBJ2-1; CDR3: CASSQGLAGSSYNEQFF; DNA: TGTGCCAGCAGCCAAGGACTAGCGGGTAGCTCCTACAATGAGCAGTTCTTC
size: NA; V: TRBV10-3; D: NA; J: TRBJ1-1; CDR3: CATRSEEVTEAFF; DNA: TGTGCCACCCGTTCGGAGGAAGTCACTGAAGCTTTCTTT
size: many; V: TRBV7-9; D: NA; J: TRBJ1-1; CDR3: CASSSRGDTEAFF; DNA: TGTGCCAGCAGCTCTAGGGGGGATACTGAAGCTTTCTTT
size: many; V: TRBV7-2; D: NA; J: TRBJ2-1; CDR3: CASSRDSYNEQFF; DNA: TGTGCCAGCAGCAGAGACAGCTACAATGAGCAGTTCTTC
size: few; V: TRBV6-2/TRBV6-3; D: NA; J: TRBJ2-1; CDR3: CASSLPAATNEQFF; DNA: TGTGCCAGCAGCCTCCCCGCCGCGACGAATGAGCAGTTCTTC
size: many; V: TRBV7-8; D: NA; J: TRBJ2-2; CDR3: CASSTRWDFNPNTGELFF; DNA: TGTGCCAGCAGCACAAGATGGGACTTTAACCCGAACACCGGGGAGCTGTTTTTT
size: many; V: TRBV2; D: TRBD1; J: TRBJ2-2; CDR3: CASSAGQGNTGELFF; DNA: TGTGCCAGCAGTGCCGGACAGGGGAACACCGGGGAGCTGTTTTTT
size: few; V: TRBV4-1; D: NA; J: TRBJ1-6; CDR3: CASSQKRVYNSPLHF; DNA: TGCGCCAGCAGCCAAAAAAGGGTCTATAATTCACCCCTCCACTTT
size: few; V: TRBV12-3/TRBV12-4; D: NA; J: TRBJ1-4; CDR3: CASASGAEKLFF; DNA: TGTGCCAGCGCCAGCGGGGCCGAAAAACTGTTTTTT
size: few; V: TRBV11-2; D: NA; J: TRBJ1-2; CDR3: CASTPPIGGGYGYTF; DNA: TGTGCCAGCACCCCCCCTATTGGGGGCGGGTATGGCTACACCTTC
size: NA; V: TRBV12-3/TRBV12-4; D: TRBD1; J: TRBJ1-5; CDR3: CASSAGQGQPQHF; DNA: TGTGCCAGCAGTGCGGGACAGGGCCAGCCCCAGCATTTT